Listed below are T cell receptor beta chains from one sample, sequenced in a study of monozygotic twins with inflammatory bowel disease. Each CDR3 protein gets one entry in TCRdb, which reprocessed the 5' RACE reads and gives no DNA. The sample's table shows about 210,000 distinct CDR3 sequences. Sequencing used blood. These receptors were collected from a human donor with ulcerative colitis or Crohn's disease, or a healthy co-twin of an affected twin (not recorded which). Each CDR3 is given with its conserved first and last residue. The order of the fields is V gene, J gene, CDR3 protein.

V gene: TRBV25-1; J gene: TRBJ1-2; CDR3 protein: CASSAMRGGRGIRGYTF
V gene: TRBV4-2; J gene: TRBJ2-5; CDR3 protein: CASSQDRWGQETQYF
V gene: TRBV20-1; J gene: TRBJ2-5; CDR3 protein: CSARDMSGGGETQYF
V gene: TRBV19; J gene: TRBJ1-1; CDR3 protein: CASSIITGRLNTEAFF
V gene: TRBV12-3/TRBV12-4; J gene: TRBJ1-4; CDR3 protein: CASSLVASARVNGEKLFF
V gene: TRBV4-1; J gene: TRBJ2-1; CDR3 protein: CASSPQEHRVEYNEQFF
V gene: TRBV5-6; J gene: TRBJ2-3; CDR3 protein: CASSSSGGADTQYF
V gene: TRBV20-1; J gene: TRBJ1-5; CDR3 protein: CSARVAEPRQPQHF
V gene: TRBV18; J gene: TRBJ1-6; CDR3 protein: CASSPSPGVESPLHF
V gene: TRBV27; J gene: TRBJ2-5; CDR3 protein: CASRLTLHGQGETQYF
V gene: TRBV6-2/TRBV6-3; J gene: TRBJ2-3; CDR3 protein: CASSYGLGDTDTQYF
V gene: TRBV7-9; J gene: TRBJ1-5; CDR3 protein: CASSLEASNQPQHF
V gene: TRBV5-1; J gene: TRBJ1-1; CDR3 protein: CASSLYPTRGAMNTEAFF
V gene: TRBV5-1; J gene: TRBJ2-5; CDR3 protein: CASSLDGRGTQYF
V gene: TRBV15; J gene: TRBJ1-1; CDR3 protein: CATSRRGPGSEAFF
V gene: TRBV5-1; J gene: TRBJ2-7; CDR3 protein: CASSFRGLYEQYF
V gene: TRBV6-5; J gene: TRBJ1-6; CDR3 protein: CASSYSGRPNSPLHF
V gene: TRBV7-2; J gene: TRBJ1-2; CDR3 protein: CASSLVLGGHGYTF
V gene: TRBV5-1; J gene: TRBJ2-7; CDR3 protein: CASSNTGGAYEQYF
V gene: TRBV20-1; J gene: TRBJ2-1; CDR3 protein: CSARSQGGNEQFF
V gene: TRBV5-1; J gene: TRBJ1-1; CDR3 protein: CASSLVGNLNTEAFF
V gene: TRBV7-9; J gene: TRBJ2-5; CDR3 protein: CASSRGGETQYF
V gene: TRBV20-1; J gene: TRBJ1-6; CDR3 protein: CSARDVTIRGNNSPLHF
V gene: TRBV5-1; J gene: TRBJ1-1; CDR3 protein: CASSLEWNTEAFF
V gene: TRBV5-6; J gene: TRBJ2-4; CDR3 protein: CASSPREGGKNIQYF
V gene: TRBV3-1; J gene: TRBJ1-2; CDR3 protein: CASSPARTGGYGYTF
V gene: TRBV2; J gene: TRBJ2-4; CDR3 protein: CASRGSQQSNIQYF
V gene: TRBV20-1; J gene: TRBJ1-2; CDR3 protein: CSELINTGDGYTF
V gene: TRBV20-1; J gene: TRBJ2-1; CDR3 protein: CSAASGTVNEQFF
V gene: TRBV11-2; J gene: TRBJ2-3; CDR3 protein: CASSLTGTPTDTQYF
V gene: TRBV12-3/TRBV12-4; J gene: TRBJ2-1; CDR3 protein: CASSPGLGYNEQFF
V gene: TRBV20-1; J gene: TRBJ2-7; CDR3 protein: CSASKVGGSYYEQYF
V gene: TRBV13; J gene: TRBJ2-7; CDR3 protein: CASSGGDYGGTYEQYF
V gene: TRBV9; J gene: TRBJ2-1; CDR3 protein: CASSRRTARGSYNEQFF